This is a list of T cell receptor beta chains from one sample in a study of STAT5B mutations in CD4+ large granular lymphocyte leukemia. Assay: immunoSEQ multiplex PCR; the TCRdb copy retains only in-frame clones and omits some. The sample records roughly 30,000 clones, approximately 70% being singletons. Sequenced sample: CD4+ T cells from blood buffy coats. These receptors all come from a human donor in good health. CDR3s include the opening cysteine and the closing phenylalanine or tryptophan. The order of the fields is V gene, D gene, J gene, clone size, CDR3 protein, CDR3 DNA. D genes are given only for firm matches. The size of a clone is reported for some rows only, either as once, few or many, or as a class for expanded clones.

v_call: TRBV28
d_call: -
j_call: TRBJ2-7
clone_size: -
cdr3_aa: CASRGQAQYYEQYF
cdr3_nt: TGTGCCAGCAGAGGTCAAGCGCAATACTACGAGCAGTACTTC

v_call: TRBV11-2
d_call: -
j_call: TRBJ2-3
clone_size: -
cdr3_aa: CASSLGGTDTQYF
cdr3_nt: TGTGCCAGCAGCTTGGGGGGCACAGATACGCAGTATTTT

v_call: TRBV19
d_call: -
j_call: TRBJ1-2
clone_size: -
cdr3_aa: CASSITAANYGYTF
cdr3_nt: TGTGCCAGTAGTATAACGGCAGCTAACTATGGCTACACCTTC

v_call: TRBV6-1
d_call: -
j_call: TRBJ1-4
clone_size: -
cdr3_aa: CASTPDNNNEKLFF
cdr3_nt: TGTGCCAGCACTCCCGACAACAACAATGAAAAACTGTTTTTT

v_call: TRBV7-8
d_call: -
j_call: TRBJ2-3
clone_size: -
cdr3_aa: CASSLARGVSTDTQYF
cdr3_nt: TGTGCCAGCAGCTTAGCGAGGGGAGTCAGCACAGATACGCAGTATTTT

v_call: TRBV7-6
d_call: -
j_call: TRBJ1-1
clone_size: -
cdr3_aa: CASSQGTEAFF
cdr3_nt: TGTGCCAGCAGCCAAGGGACTGAAGCTTTCTTT

v_call: TRBV18
d_call: -
j_call: TRBJ1-1
clone_size: -
cdr3_aa: CASSPKGEVGTEAFF
cdr3_nt: TGTGCCAGCTCACCAAAAGGGGAGGTTGGAACTGAAGCTTTCTTT

v_call: TRBV19
d_call: -
j_call: TRBJ2-5
clone_size: -
cdr3_aa: CASSLTNQETQYF
cdr3_nt: TGTGCCAGTAGTCTTACGAACCAAGAGACCCAGTACTTC

v_call: TRBV5-1
d_call: TRBD1
j_call: TRBJ2-7
clone_size: -
cdr3_aa: CASSRGTGSGEQYF
cdr3_nt: TGCGCCAGCAGCCGCGGGACAGGGTCCGGCGAGCAGTACTTC

v_call: TRBV2
d_call: -
j_call: TRBJ1-2
clone_size: -
cdr3_aa: CASRGQSYGYTF
cdr3_nt: TGTGCCAGCAGGGGCCAGAGCTATGGCTACACCTTC

v_call: TRBV15
d_call: -
j_call: TRBJ2-5
clone_size: -
cdr3_aa: CATSRGLQQETQYF
cdr3_nt: TGTGCCACCAGCAGAGGTTTACAGCAAGAGACCCAGTACTTC

v_call: TRBV10-3
d_call: -
j_call: TRBJ1-5
clone_size: -
cdr3_aa: CAISEQIGGPLARQPQHF
cdr3_nt: TGTGCCATCAGTGAGCAGATAGGAGGGCCCCTCGCTAGACAGCCCCAGCATTTT

v_call: TRBV6-5
d_call: -
j_call: TRBJ1-5
clone_size: -
cdr3_aa: CASSYRVGNQPQHF
cdr3_nt: TGTGCCAGCAGTTACAGGGTCGGCAATCAGCCCCAGCATTTT

v_call: TRBV29-1
d_call: -
j_call: TRBJ2-3
clone_size: -
cdr3_aa: CSVERGHGDTDTQYF
cdr3_nt: TGCAGCGTTGAAAGGGGACACGGAGACACAGATACGCAGTATTTT

v_call: TRBV7-9
d_call: -
j_call: TRBJ2-3
clone_size: -
cdr3_aa: CASSPRGPDTQYF
cdr3_nt: TGTGCCAGCAGTCCTAGAGGCCCAGATACGCAGTATTTT

v_call: TRBV9
d_call: TRBD1
j_call: TRBJ2-3
clone_size: -
cdr3_aa: CASSGRQGTDTQYF
cdr3_nt: TGTGCCAGCAGCGGACGACAGGGGACAGATACGCAGTATTTT

v_call: TRBV7-6
d_call: -
j_call: TRBJ1-2
clone_size: -
cdr3_aa: CASSPGGSLYGYTF
cdr3_nt: TGTGCCAGCAGCCCCGGGGGGTCCCTCTATGGCTACACCTTC

v_call: TRBV15
d_call: TRBD2
j_call: TRBJ2-2
clone_size: once
cdr3_aa: CATSRDLAGGDGELFF
cdr3_nt: TGTGCCACCAGCAGAGATCTAGCGGGGGGTGACGGGGAGCTGTTTTTT

v_call: TRBV7-2
d_call: TRBD1
j_call: TRBJ1-2
clone_size: -
cdr3_aa: CASSPGGRQGSNYGYTF
cdr3_nt: TGTGCCAGCAGCCCAGGGGGTAGACAGGGCTCTAACTATGGCTACACCTTC

v_call: TRBV7-2
d_call: -
j_call: TRBJ2-5
clone_size: -
cdr3_aa: CASSLHETQYF
cdr3_nt: TGTGCCAGCAGCTTACATGAGACCCAGTACTTC

v_call: TRBV4-3
d_call: TRBD1
j_call: TRBJ1-2
clone_size: -
cdr3_aa: CASSQDLGRQGADYGYTF
cdr3_nt: TGCGCCAGCAGCCAAGATCTGGGTCGGCAGGGGGCTGACTATGGCTACACCTTC

v_call: TRBV6-1
d_call: TRBD2
j_call: TRBJ2-3
clone_size: once
cdr3_aa: CASSDDWLAGGQDTQYF
cdr3_nt: TGTGCCAGCAGTGACGACTGGCTAGCGGGGGGGCAAGATACGCAGTATTTT

v_call: TRBV5-1
d_call: -
j_call: TRBJ1-1
clone_size: -
cdr3_aa: CASSTDSGGVTEAFF
cdr3_nt: TGCGCCAGCAGCACCGACTCTGGGGGGGTGACTGAAGCTTTCTTT

v_call: TRBV2
d_call: TRBD2
j_call: TRBJ2-5
clone_size: -
cdr3_aa: CASRLAGVETQYF
cdr3_nt: TGTGCCAGCAGACTAGCGGGGGTAGAGACCCAGTACTTC

v_call: TRBV5-4
d_call: -
j_call: TRBJ2-7
clone_size: few
cdr3_aa: CATQLARGFGEQYF
cdr3_nt: TGTGCCACCCAGCTGGCCAGGGGCTTTGGCGAGCAGTACTTC

v_call: TRBV25-1
d_call: TRBD1
j_call: TRBJ2-1
clone_size: -
cdr3_aa: CASSESGTGVGNEQFF
cdr3_nt: TGTGCCAGCAGTGAATCGGGGACAGGGGTCGGAAATGAGCAGTTCTTC

v_call: TRBV28
d_call: TRBD1
j_call: TRBJ2-7
clone_size: -
cdr3_aa: CASGTVSYEQYF
cdr3_nt: TGTGCCAGCGGGACAGTTTCCTACGAGCAGTACTTC

v_call: TRBV5-1
d_call: -
j_call: TRBJ2-1
clone_size: -
cdr3_aa: CASSLNQGDNEQFF
cdr3_nt: TGCGCCAGCAGCTTGAATCAAGGGGACAATGAGCAGTTCTTC

v_call: TRBV30
d_call: -
j_call: TRBJ2-5
clone_size: -
cdr3_aa: CAWSVLVGETQYF
cdr3_nt: TGTGCCTGGAGTGTACTGGTTGGAGAGACCCAGTACTTC